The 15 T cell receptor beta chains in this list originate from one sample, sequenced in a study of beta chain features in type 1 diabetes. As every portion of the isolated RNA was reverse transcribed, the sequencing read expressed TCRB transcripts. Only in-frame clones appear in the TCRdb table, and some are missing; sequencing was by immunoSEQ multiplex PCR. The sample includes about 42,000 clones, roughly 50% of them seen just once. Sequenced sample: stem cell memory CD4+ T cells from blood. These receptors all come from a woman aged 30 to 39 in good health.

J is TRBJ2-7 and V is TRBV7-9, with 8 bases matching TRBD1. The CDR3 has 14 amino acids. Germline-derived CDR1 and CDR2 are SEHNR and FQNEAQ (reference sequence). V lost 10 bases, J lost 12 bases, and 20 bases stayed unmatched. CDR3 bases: TGTGCCACCGCCGGACTGGGCAGGGGGCGCCTACTGTACTTC. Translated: CATAGLGRGRLLYF.

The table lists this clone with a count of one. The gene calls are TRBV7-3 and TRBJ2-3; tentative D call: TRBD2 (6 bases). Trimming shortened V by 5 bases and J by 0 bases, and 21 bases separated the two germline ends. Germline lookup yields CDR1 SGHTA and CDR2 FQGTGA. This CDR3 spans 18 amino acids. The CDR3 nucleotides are TGTGCCAGCAGCGAGAGACTAGTCGCAGTTAGTAGCACAGATACGCAGTATTTT. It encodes CASSERLVAVSSTDTQYF.

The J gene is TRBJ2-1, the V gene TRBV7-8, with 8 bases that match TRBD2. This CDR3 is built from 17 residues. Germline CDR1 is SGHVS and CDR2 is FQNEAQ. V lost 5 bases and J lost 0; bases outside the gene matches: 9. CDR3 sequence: CASSPKWSGSSYNEQFF. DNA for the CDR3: TGTGCCAGCAGCCCGAAGTGGAGCGGGAGCTCCTACAATGAGCAGTTCTTC.

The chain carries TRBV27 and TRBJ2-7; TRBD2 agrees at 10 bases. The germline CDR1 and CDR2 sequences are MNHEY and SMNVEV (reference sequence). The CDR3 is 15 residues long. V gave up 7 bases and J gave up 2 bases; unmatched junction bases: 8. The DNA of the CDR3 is TGTGCCAGCAACTCTAGGACTAGCGGAACCTACGAGCAGTACTTC. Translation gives CASNSRTSGTYEQYF.

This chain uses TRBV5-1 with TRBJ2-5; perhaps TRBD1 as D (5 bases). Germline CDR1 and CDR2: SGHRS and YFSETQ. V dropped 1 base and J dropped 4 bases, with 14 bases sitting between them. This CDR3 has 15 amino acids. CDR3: CASSLTGGKTETQYF. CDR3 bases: TGCGCCAGCAGCTTGACAGGCGGCAAGACAGAGACCCAGTACTTC.

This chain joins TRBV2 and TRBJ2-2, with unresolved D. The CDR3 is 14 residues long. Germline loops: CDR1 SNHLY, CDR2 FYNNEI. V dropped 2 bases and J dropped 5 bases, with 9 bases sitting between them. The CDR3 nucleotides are TGTGCCAGCAGTGAATTTTCCCTAACCGGGGAGCTGTTTTTT. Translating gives CASSEFSLTGELFF.

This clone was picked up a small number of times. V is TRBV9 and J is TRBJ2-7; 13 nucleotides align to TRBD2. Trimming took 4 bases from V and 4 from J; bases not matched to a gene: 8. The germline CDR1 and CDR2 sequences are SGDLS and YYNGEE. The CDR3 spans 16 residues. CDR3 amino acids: CASSPGLAGEQYEQYF. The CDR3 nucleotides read TGTGCCAGCAGCCCAGGACTAGCGGGAGAGCAATACGAGCAGTACTTC.

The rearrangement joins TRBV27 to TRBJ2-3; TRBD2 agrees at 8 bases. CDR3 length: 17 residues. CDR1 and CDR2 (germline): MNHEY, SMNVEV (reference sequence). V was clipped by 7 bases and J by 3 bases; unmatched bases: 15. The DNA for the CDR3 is TGTGCCAGCACCACCAATCCCGGGACTAGAGTGACAGATACGCAGTATTTT. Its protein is CASTTNPGTRVTDTQYF.

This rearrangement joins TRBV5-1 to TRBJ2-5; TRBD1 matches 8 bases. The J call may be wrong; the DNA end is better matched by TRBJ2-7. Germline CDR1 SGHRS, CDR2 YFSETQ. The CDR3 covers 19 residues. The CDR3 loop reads CASSSEGAGGVYSFYEQYF. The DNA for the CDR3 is TGCGCCAGCAGCTCGGAGGGGGCAGGGGGCGTATACAGTTTCTACGAGCAGTACTTC.

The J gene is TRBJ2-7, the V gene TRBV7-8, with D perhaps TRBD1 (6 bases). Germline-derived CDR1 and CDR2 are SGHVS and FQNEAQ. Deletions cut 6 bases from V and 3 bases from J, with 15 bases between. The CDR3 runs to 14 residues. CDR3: CASSPRDIDYEQYF. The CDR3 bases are TGTGCCAGCAGTCCCCGGGACATAGACTACGAGCAGTACTTC. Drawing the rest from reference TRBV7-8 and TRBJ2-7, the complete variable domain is GAGVSQSPRYKVAKRGQDVALRCDPISGHVSLFWYQQALGQGPEFLTYFQNEAQLDKSGLPSDRFFAERPEGSVSTLKIQRTQQEDSAVYLCASSPRDIDYEQYFGPGTRLTVT.

CDR3 bases: TGTGCCAGCAGCTTAAGAGGAACCGGTGTCTCGGGGGGCTACACCTTC. Amino acids: CASSLRGTGVSGGYTF. The J gene is TRBJ1-2, the V gene TRBV7-9; D gene unclear. This CDR3 spans 16 amino acids. Trimming took off 2 bases at V and 8 bases at J, with 21 bases between the two ends. Germline CDR1 and CDR2: SEHNR and FQNEAQ (reference sequence). The full variable domain, with the rest looked up from reference TRBV7-9 and TRBJ1-2, is DTGVSQNPRHKITKRGQNVTFRCDPISEHNRLYWYRQTLGQGPEFLTYFQNEAQLEKSRLLSDRFSAERPKGSFSTLEIQRTEQGDSAMYLCASSLRGTGVSGGYTFGSGTRLTVV.

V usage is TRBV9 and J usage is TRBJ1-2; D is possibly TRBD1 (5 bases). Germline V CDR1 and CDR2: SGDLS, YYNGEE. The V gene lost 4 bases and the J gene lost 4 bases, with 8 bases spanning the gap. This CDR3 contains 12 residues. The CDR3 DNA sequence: TGTGCCAGCAGCCCGGGGGGCTATGGCTACACCTTC. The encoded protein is CASSPGGYGYTF.

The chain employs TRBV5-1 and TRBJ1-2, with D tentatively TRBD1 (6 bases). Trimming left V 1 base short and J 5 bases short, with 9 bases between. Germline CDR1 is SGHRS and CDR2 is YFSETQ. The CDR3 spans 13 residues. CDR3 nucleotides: TGCGCCAGCAGCTTGACAGGGCAGTATGGCTACACCTTC. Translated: CASSLTGQYGYTF.

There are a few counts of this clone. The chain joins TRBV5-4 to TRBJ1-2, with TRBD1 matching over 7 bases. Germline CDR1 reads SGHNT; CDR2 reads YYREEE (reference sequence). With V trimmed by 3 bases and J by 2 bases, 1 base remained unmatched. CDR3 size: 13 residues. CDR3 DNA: TGTGCCAGCAGCTCGGGACAGAACTATGGCTACACCTTC. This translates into CASSSGQNYGYTF.

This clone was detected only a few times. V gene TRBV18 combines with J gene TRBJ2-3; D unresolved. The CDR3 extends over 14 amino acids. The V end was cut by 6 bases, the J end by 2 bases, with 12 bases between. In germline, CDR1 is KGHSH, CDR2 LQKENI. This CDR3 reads CASSRTYNTDTQYF. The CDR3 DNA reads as TGTGCCAGCTCCCGCACTTATAACACAGATACGCAGTATTTT.